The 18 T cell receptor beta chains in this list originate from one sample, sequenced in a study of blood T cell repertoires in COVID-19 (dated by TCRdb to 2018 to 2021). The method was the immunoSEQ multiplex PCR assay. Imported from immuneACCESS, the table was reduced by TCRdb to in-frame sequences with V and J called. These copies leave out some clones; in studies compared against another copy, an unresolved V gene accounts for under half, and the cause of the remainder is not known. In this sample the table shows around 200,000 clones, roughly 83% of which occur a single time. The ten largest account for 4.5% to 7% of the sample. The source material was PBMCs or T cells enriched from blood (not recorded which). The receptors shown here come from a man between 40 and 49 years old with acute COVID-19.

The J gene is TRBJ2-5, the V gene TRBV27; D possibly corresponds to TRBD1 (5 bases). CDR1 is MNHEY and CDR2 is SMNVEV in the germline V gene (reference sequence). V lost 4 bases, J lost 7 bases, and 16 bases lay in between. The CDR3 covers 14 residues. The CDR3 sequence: CASSSDPIRGTQYF. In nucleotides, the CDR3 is TGTGCCAGCAGTTCCGACCCGATAAGGGGGACCCAGTACTTC.

CDR3 bases: TGTGCCAGCAGCCCGAGCGGGACGGTAGATACGCAGTATTTT. This gives the protein CASSPSGTVDTQYF. This chain joins TRBV11-3 and TRBJ2-3; 7 positions match TRBD2. V was clipped by 5 bases and J by 5 bases; unmatched bases: 7. There are 14 residues in the CDR3. The V gene's germline CDR1 is SGHNT and CDR2 YENEEA.

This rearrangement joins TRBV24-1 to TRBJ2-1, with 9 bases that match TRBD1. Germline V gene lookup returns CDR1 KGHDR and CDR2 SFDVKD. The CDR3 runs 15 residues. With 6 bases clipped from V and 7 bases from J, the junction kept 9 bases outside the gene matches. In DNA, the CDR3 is TGTGCCACCAGTCTGGACAGGGGAGCTGGGAATGAGCAGTTCTTC. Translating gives CATSLDRGAGNEQFF.

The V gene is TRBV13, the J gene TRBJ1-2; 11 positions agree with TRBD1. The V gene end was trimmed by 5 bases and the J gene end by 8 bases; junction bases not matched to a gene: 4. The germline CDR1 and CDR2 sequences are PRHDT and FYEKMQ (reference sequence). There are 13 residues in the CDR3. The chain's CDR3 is CASSLGQGGGYTF. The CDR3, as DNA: TGTGCCAGCAGCCTGGGACAGGGGGGAGGCTACACCTTC.

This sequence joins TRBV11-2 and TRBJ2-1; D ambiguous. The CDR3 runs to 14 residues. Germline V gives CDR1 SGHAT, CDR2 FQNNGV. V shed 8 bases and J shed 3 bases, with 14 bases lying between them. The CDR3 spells CASSSLWSYNEQFF. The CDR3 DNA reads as TGTGCCAGCTCTTCTTTGTGGAGCTACAATGAGCAGTTCTTC.

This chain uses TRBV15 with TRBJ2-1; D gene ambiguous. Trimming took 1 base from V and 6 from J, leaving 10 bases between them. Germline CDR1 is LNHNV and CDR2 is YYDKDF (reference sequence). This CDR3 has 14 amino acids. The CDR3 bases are TGTGCCACCAGCAGAGTCGGGTCCCGCAATGAGCAGTTCTTC. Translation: CATSRVGSRNEQFF. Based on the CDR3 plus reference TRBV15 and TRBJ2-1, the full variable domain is DAMVIQNPRYQVTQFGKPVTLSCSQTLNHNVMYWYQQKSSQAPKLLFHYYDKDFNNEADTPDNFQSRRPNTSFCFLDIRSPGLGDTAMYLCATSRVGSRNEQFFGPGTRLTVL.

The CDR3 here is CATSVPLSGDYEQYF. The CDR3 DNA sequence: TGTGCCACCTCAGTACCCTTAAGCGGAGACTACGAGCAGTACTTC. The genes are TRBV6-5 and TRBJ2-7; D might be TRBD2 (5 bases). The CDR3 is 15 residues long. Germline V gene lookup returns CDR1 MNHEY and CDR2 SVGAGI. V was pared by 10 bases and J by 3 bases, with 22 bases between.

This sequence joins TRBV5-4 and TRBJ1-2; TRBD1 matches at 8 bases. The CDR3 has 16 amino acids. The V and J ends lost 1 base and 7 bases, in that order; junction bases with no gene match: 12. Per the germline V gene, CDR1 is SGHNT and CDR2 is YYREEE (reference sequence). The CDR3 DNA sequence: TGTGCCAGCAGCTTGAGAGCGACAAGACAGGGGACTGGCTACACCTTC. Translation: CASSLRATRQGTGYTF.

The CDR3 DNA reads TGTGCCAGCAGCTTAGTCTGGGCCCCCCAAGAGACCCAGTACTTC. Amino acid sequence: CASSLVWAPQETQYF. V gene TRBV7-2 combines with J gene TRBJ2-5; no clear D. From germline, CDR1 is SGHTA and CDR2 FQGNSA. CDR3 length: 15 amino acids. V dropped 1 base and J dropped 1 base, with 10 bases sitting between them.

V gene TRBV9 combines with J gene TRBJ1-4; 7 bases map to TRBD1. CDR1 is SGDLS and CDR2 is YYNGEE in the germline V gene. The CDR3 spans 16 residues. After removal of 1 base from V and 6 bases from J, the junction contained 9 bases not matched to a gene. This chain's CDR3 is CASSVRQGGLDEKLFF. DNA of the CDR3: TGTGCCAGCAGCGTAAGACAGGGCGGCTTAGATGAAAAACTGTTTTTT. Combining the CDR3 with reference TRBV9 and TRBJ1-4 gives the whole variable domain DSGVTQTPKHLITATGQRVTLRCSPRSGDLSVYWYQQSLDQGLQFLIQYYNGEERAKGNILERFSAQQFPDLHSELNLSSLELGDSALYFCASSVRQGGLDEKLFFGSGTQLSVL.

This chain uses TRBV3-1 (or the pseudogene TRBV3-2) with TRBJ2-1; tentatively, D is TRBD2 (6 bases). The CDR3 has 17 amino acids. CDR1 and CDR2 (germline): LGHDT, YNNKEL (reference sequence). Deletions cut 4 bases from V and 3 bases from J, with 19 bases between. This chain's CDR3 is CASSRKTLATLYNEQFF. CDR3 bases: TGTGCCAGCAGCCGTAAAACCCTAGCGACACTCTACAATGAGCAGTTCTTC.

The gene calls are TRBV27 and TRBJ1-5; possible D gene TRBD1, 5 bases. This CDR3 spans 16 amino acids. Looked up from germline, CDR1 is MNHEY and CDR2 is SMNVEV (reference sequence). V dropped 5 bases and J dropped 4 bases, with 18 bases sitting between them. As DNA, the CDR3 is TGTGCCAGCAGTCTACTAGCGACAGCCACTAATCAGCCCCAGCATTTT. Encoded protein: CASSLLATATNQPQHF.

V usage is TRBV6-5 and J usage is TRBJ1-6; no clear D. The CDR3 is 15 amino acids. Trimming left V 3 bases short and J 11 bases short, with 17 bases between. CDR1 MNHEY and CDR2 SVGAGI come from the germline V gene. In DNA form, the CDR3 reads TGTGCCAGCAGTTATCGGTTTGTCGGGGAAGCACCCCTCCACTTT. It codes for CASSYRFVGEAPLHF.

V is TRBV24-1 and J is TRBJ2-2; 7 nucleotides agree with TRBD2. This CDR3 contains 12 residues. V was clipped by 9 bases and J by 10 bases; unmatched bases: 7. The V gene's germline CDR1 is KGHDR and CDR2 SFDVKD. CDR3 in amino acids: CATAGGTEELFF. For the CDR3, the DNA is TGTGCCACCGCCGGGGGGACGGAGGAGCTGTTTTTT.

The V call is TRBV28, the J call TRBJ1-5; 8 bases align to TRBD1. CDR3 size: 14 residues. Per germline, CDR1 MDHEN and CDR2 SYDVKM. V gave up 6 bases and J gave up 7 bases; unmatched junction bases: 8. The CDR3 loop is CASSLTGERQPQHF. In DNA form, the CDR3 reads TGTGCCAGCAGCTTGACAGGGGAGCGGCAGCCCCAGCATTTT. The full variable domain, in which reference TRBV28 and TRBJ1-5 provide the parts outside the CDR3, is DVKVTQSSRYLVKRTGEKVFLECVQDMDHENMFWYRQDPGLGLRLIYFSYDVKMKEKGDIPEGYSVSREKKERFSLILESASTNQTSMYLCASSLTGERQPQHFGDGTRLSIL.

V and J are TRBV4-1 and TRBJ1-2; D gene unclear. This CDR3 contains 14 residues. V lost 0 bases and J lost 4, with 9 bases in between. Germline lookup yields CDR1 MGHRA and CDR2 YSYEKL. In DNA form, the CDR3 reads TGCGCCAGCAGCCAAGAAACCACTTTCTATGGCTACACCTTC. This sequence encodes CASSQETTFYGYTF.

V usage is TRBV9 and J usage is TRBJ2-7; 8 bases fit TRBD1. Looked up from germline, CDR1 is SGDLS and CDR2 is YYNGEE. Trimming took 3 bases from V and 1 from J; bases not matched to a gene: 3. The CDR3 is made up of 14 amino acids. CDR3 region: CASSGTGTSYEQYF. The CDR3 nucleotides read TGTGCCAGCAGCGGGACAGGGACGTCCTACGAGCAGTACTTC. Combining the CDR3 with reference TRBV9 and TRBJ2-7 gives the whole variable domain DSGVTQTPKHLITATGQRVTLRCSPRSGDLSVYWYQQSLDQGLQFLIQYYNGEERAKGNILERFSAQQFPDLHSELNLSSLELGDSALYFCASSGTGTSYEQYFGPGTRLTVT.

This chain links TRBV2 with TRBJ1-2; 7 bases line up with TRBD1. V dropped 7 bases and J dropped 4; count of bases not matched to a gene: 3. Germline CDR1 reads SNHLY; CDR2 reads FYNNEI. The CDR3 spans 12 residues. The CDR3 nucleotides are TGTGCCAGCACCGGGACAGTCTATGGCTACACCTTC. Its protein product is CASTGTVYGYTF.